The 28 T cell receptor beta chains reported below all come from one sample, sequenced in a study of T cells in localized non-small cell lung cancer. Clones were sequenced by immunoSEQ multiplex PCR, and TCRdb holds only the in-frame ones, with some missing. This table has approximately 89,000 clones, around 80% appearing once. Sequenced here: PBMCs, sampled before any cancer treatment. Every receptor here comes from a man aged 35 to 69 with stage II squamous cell lung carcinoma.

In its sample, this clone was seen a few times. The chain combines TRBV5-1 with TRBJ2-1; 8 nucleotides agree with TRBD1. CDR1 and CDR2 (germline): SGHRS, YFSETQ. The junction had 3 bases not matched to a gene; V was cut back by 0 bases and J by 4 bases. The CDR3 consists of 15 residues. CDR3 region: CASSLGQGKYNEQFF. CDR3 DNA: TGCGCCAGCAGCTTGGGACAGGGGAAATACAATGAGCAGTTCTTC.

The chain links TRBV11-2 to TRBJ2-1; 8 bases line up with TRBD2. In germline, CDR1 is SGHAT, CDR2 FQNNGV. Germline trimming cut 0 bases from V and 2 bases from J; bases unmatched to any gene: 9. The CDR3 length is 18 residues. CDR3 in DNA: TGTGCCAGCAGCTTAGATGGAGTCAGAGCGGGAGCCTACAATGAGCAGTTCTTC. This codes for CASSLDGVRAGAYNEQFF.

About this clone itself: The sample has other DNA sequences that encode this CDR3 too. The chain is built from TRBV5-1 and TRBJ1-1; TRBD1 aligns across 7 bases. The CDR3 runs 14 residues. Germline V gene sequence: CDR1 SGHRS, CDR2 YFSETQ. V was pared by 3 bases and J by 4 bases, with 6 bases of the junction left unmatched. The CDR3 coding sequence is TGCGCCAGCAGCTCTACAGGGGTGGGCACTGAAGCTTTCTTT. It translates to CASSSTGVGTEAFF.

This chain joins TRBV5-4 and TRBJ2-3, with no clear D. V was clipped by 0 bases and J by 4 bases, with 9 bases between them. This CDR3 is 14 amino acids long. Per the germline V gene, CDR1 is SGHNT and CDR2 is YYREEE (reference sequence). CDR3 region: CASSLGRPPDTQYF. CDR3 nucleotide sequence: TGTGCCAGCAGCTTGGGGCGGCCCCCAGATACGCAGTATTTT.

This chain links TRBV5-5 with TRBJ1-1; 7 bases line up with TRBD1. The V segment lost 2 bases and the J segment 1 base; nucleotides outside the gene matches: 5. The germline V gene encodes CDR1 SGHKS and CDR2 YYEKEE (reference sequence). This CDR3 is 15 amino acids long. The CDR3 is CASSFHRGQNTEAFF. CDR3 coding DNA: TGTGCCAGCAGCTTTCACAGGGGTCAGAACACTGAAGCTTTCTTT.

V gene TRBV2 combines with J gene TRBJ1-6, with 8 bases matching TRBD1. The CDR3 contains 15 residues. Trimming removed 5 bases from V and 10 bases from J; junction bases left unmatched: 10. Germline CDR1 SNHLY, CDR2 FYNNEI. The CDR3: CASSSEQGARSPLHF. The CDR3 DNA reads as TGTGCCAGCAGTTCCGAGCAGGGGGCACGCTCACCCCTCCACTTT.

This clone was counted a few times. The V call is TRBV4-2, the J call TRBJ1-1, with D possibly being TRBD1 (6 bases). V lost 0 bases, J lost 3 bases, and 8 bases lay in between. The V gene's germline CDR1 is LGHNA and CDR2 YNFKEQ. The CDR3 runs to 14 residues. As DNA, the CDR3 is TGTGCCAGCAGCCAAGACACAGGGTACACTGAAGCTTTCTTT. It codes for CASSQDTGYTEAFF.

This clone was seen a handful of times. CDR3 bases: TGTGCCAGTGGACAGGGAGGAACTGAAGCTTTCTTT. It specifies CASGQGGTEAFF. V gene TRBV19 combines with J gene TRBJ1-1; 8 positions match TRBD1. Trimming took 8 bases from V and 5 from J; bases not matched to a gene: 4. CDR3 length: 12 residues. CDR1 is LNHDA and CDR2 is SQIVND in the germline V gene (reference sequence).

This clone was detected a few times. The chain employs TRBV19 and TRBJ1-5; maybe TRBD1 (5 bases). This CDR3 comprises 13 residues. Germline V gene data show CDR1 as LNHDA and CDR2 as SQIVND (reference sequence). Trimming removed 7 bases from V and 2 bases from J, with 9 bases in between. The CDR3 region has the DNA TGTGCCAGTAAAGGGGAAGGCAATCAGCCCCAGCATTTT. Encoded protein: CASKGEGNQPQHF.

The J gene is TRBJ2-7, the V gene TRBV6-1, with D perhaps matching TRBD1 or TRBD2 (5 bases each). Per the germline V gene, CDR1 is MNHNS and CDR2 is SASEGT. The CDR3 covers 16 residues. V lost 2 bases to trimming and J lost 8 bases, with 22 bases between them. As DNA, the CDR3 is TGTGCCAGCAGTGAAAGGGGTCGCGAGCCCCCCGGGAAGCAGTACTTC. Translating it yields CASSERGREPPGKQYF.

This clone was seen only once. The chain recombines TRBV5-1 with TRBJ2-5, with D perhaps matching TRBD2 (7 bases). Germline values: CDR1 SGHRS, CDR2 YFSETQ. The V and J ends lost 0 bases and 1 base respectively, with 16 bases between them. The length of the CDR3 is 17 residues. The CDR3 nucleotides read TGCGCCAGCAGCTTGGCGGGGACGGGGGGCCTCCAAGAGACCCAGTACTTC. Translated, it gives CASSLAGTGGLQETQYF.

The chain links TRBV2 to TRBJ2-6, with D unresolved. This CDR3 comprises 14 residues. The germline V gene has CDR1 SNHLY and CDR2 FYNNEI. The germline V and J ends were trimmed by 4 bases and 1 base, with 5 bases remaining between them. The CDR3: CASSVESGANVLTF. The CDR3 DNA reads TGTGCCAGCAGTGTAGAGTCTGGGGCCAACGTCCTGACTTTC.

The chain recombines TRBV11-2 with TRBJ2-4, with 10 bases matching TRBD2. The CDR3 has 15 residues. Looked up from germline, CDR1 is SGHAT and CDR2 is FQNNGV. J gave up 0 bases and V 6 bases, and 2 bases lay outside the gene matches. CDR3 bases: TGTGCCAGCAGGAGACTAGCGGGAGCCAAAAACATTCAGTACTTC. Translated, it gives CASRRLAGAKNIQYF.

The genes are TRBV6-6 and TRBJ2-7, with D perhaps TRBD1 (6 bases). The V gene lost 6 bases and the J gene lost 5 bases, with 20 bases spanning the gap. Germline V gene lookup returns CDR1 MNHNY and CDR2 SVGAGI (reference sequence). There are 15 residues in the CDR3. CDR3 region: CASSRQGGSLHEQYF. As DNA, the CDR3 is TGTGCCAGCAGCCGCCAAGGGGGTTCTCTCCACGAGCAGTACTTC.

The chain uses TRBV19 and TRBJ2-2; D is possibly TRBD1 (6 bases). The V end lost 4 bases, the J end lost 6 bases, and 15 bases lay between the germline ends. The germline gives CDR1 LNHDA, CDR2 SQIVND (reference sequence). This CDR3 is 15 amino acids long. CDR3 amino acids: CASSTLGGEAGELFF. The CDR3 DNA reads TGTGCCAGTAGTACATTAGGGGGAGAAGCCGGGGAGCTGTTTTTT.

The chain joins TRBV27 to TRBJ2-5; the D gene is possibly TRBD2 (6 bases). Per the germline V gene, CDR1 is MNHEY and CDR2 is SMNVEV (reference sequence). Trimming cost V 2 bases and J 5 bases, with 21 bases left between them. The CDR3 totals 17 residues. The CDR3 reads CASSLRPPRRGEETQYF. In nucleotides, the CDR3 is TGTGCCAGCAGTTTACGACCCCCTCGGCGGGGAGAGGAGACCCAGTACTTC.

In this sample, this clone turned up a few times. V usage is TRBV7-9 and J usage is TRBJ2-7, with D tentatively TRBD1 or TRBD2 (6 bases each). Trimming cost V 3 bases and J 6 bases, with 12 bases left between them. Germline CDR1 and CDR2: SEHNR and FQNEAQ (reference sequence). CDR3 length: 13 amino acids. DNA of the CDR3: TGTGCCAGCAGCTTGAGGGGGGATCTCGAGCAGTACTTC. Protein sequence: CASSLRGDLEQYF.

The chain carries TRBV4-1 and TRBJ1-6; 8 nucleotides line up with TRBD1. Looked up from germline, CDR1 is MGHRA and CDR2 is YSYEKL. This CDR3 is 15 amino acids long. The trim removed 1 base at V and 7 bases at J, leaving 3 bases unmatched. CDR3 bases: TGCGCCAGCAGCCAAGGGGACAGGCCGAATTCACCCCTCCACTTT. Encoded protein: CASSQGDRPNSPLHF.

This chain links TRBV7-9 with TRBJ1-4, with D possibly TRBD1 on 6 matching bases. This CDR3 contains 15 residues. The germline V and J ends were trimmed by 5 bases and 8 bases, with 18 bases remaining between them. Looked up from germline, CDR1 is SEHNR and CDR2 is FQNEAQ (reference sequence). The CDR3 DNA reads as TGTGCCAGCAGCCCTAGCGGGACAAGAGAAGAAAAACTGTTTTTT. It codes for CASSPSGTREEKLFF.

The rearrangement uses TRBV7-8 and TRBJ2-7; 7 bases line up with TRBD2. The CDR3 spans 14 residues. CDR1 is SGHVS, CDR2 FQNEAQ, per germline. Trimming cost V 3 bases and J 4 bases; bases outside gene matches: 6. The CDR3 protein is CASSFRRGDYEQYF. The DNA for the CDR3 is TGTGCCAGCAGCTTTCGACGGGGGGATTACGAGCAGTACTTC.

The CDR3 is CASKKGQGNTGELFF. The CDR3 DNA sequence: TGTGCCAGTAAGAAGGGACAGGGAAACACCGGGGAGCTGTTTTTT. The genes are TRBV19 and TRBJ2-2; 9 positions agree with TRBD1. Germline CDR1 is LNHDA and CDR2 is SQIVND (reference sequence). The ends lost 7 bases at V and 2 bases at J; junction bases unmatched: 5. The CDR3 is 15 residues long.

In its sample, this clone was seen a few times. This chain links TRBV19 with TRBJ1-2; 10 bases map to TRBD1. The germline V gene has CDR1 LNHDA and CDR2 SQIVND (reference sequence). V shed 7 bases, J shed 4 bases, and the junction held 21 bases outside the gene matches. The CDR3 totals 19 residues. The CDR3 bases are TGTGCCAGTACCTCCCCCCCCTCTACGGGACAGGGGTTCAGCTATGGCTACACCTTC. This encodes CASTSPPSTGQGFSYGYTF.

The genes are TRBV27 and TRBJ2-1; D is possibly TRBD2 (5 bases). Between the trimmed V and J ends, which lost 5 bases and 7 bases, there was a span of 15 bases. The CDR3 length is 14 residues. CDR1 is MNHEY and CDR2 is SMNVEV in the germline V gene (reference sequence). The CDR3 DNA reads as TGTGCCAGCAGTGGACTGACCTCCCTTAATGAGCAGTTCTTC. Translated, it gives CASSGLTSLNEQFF.

Here the CDR3 DNA reads TGTGCCAGCAGCTTGGGACAGGTCACCGGGGAGCTGTTTTTT. Translating it yields CASSLGQVTGELFF. V usage is TRBV5-5 and J usage is TRBJ2-2; possible D gene TRBD1, 6 bases. Per the germline V gene, CDR1 is SGHKS and CDR2 is YYEKEE (reference sequence). Trimming took 0 bases from V and 4 from J, leaving 7 bases between them. This CDR3 spans 14 amino acids.

This clone was recorded once. The chain uses TRBV27 and TRBJ1-5; 7 nucleotides agree with TRBD1. Per the germline V gene, CDR1 is MNHEY and CDR2 is SMNVEV (reference sequence). This CDR3 has 17 amino acids. Germline trimming cut 0 bases from V and 4 bases from J; bases unmatched to any gene: 9. The CDR3 coding sequence is TGTGCCAGCAGTTTATCGGGGGGCGGGACAGTAAATCAGCCCCAGCATTTT. Residues: CASSLSGGGTVNQPQHF.

This clone was detected a few times. The rearrangement uses TRBV6-6 and TRBJ2-3, with D uncertain. Germline assignment: CDR1 MNHNY and CDR2 SVGAGI (reference sequence). Trimming shortened V by 11 bases and J by 2 bases, and 8 bases separated the two germline ends. The CDR3 loop spans 11 amino acids. The CDR3 DNA sequence: TGTGCCTCGGCCACCACAGATACGCAGTATTTT. It codes for CASATTDTQYF.

The V and J genes are TRBV11-2 and TRBJ2-3; a weak D match, TRBD2 (6 bases). V lost 3 bases and J 4 bases, leaving 11 bases between the germline ends. This CDR3 has 14 amino acids. Looked up from germline, CDR1 is SGHAT and CDR2 is FQNNGV. DNA for the CDR3: TGTGCCAGCAGCTTTAGCGGACTGGCAGATACGCAGTATTTT. Its translation: CASSFSGLADTQYF.

J is TRBJ2-1 and V is TRBV5-5; D gene unclear. V shed 4 bases and J shed 5 bases, with 16 bases lying between them. Germline values: CDR1 SGHKS, CDR2 YYEKEE (reference sequence). This CDR3 contains 15 residues. CDR3 in DNA: TGTGCCAGCAGCCCCCAAGCTAGGCCACACAATGAGCAGTTCTTC. Amino acid sequence: CASSPQARPHNEQFF. Full variable domain (outside the CDR3, taken from reference TRBV5-5 and TRBJ2-1): DAGVTQSPTHLIKTRGQQVTLRCSPISGHKSVSWYQQVLGQGPQFIFQYYEKEERGRGNFPDRFSARQFPNYSSELNVNALLLGDSALYLCASSPQARPHNEQFFGPGTRLTVL.